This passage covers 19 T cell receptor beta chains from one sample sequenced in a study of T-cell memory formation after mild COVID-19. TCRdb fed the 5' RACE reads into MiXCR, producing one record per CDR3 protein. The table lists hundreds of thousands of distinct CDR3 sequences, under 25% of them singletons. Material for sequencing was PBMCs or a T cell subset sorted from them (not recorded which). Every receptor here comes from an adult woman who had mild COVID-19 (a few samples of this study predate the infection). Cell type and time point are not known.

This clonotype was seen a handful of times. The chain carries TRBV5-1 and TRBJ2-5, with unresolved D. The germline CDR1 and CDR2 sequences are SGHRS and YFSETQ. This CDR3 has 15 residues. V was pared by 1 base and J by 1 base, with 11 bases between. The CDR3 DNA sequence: TGCGCCAGCAGCTTGTCTCCAGGACCCCAAGAGACCCAGTACTTC. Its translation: CASSLSPGPQETQYF. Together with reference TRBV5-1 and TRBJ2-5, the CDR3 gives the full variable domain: KAGVTQTPRYLIKTRGQQVTLSCSPISGHRSVSWYQQTPGQGLQFLFEYFSETQRNKGNFPGRFSGRQFSNSRSEMNVSTLELGDSALYLCASSLSPGPQETQYFGPGTRLLVL.

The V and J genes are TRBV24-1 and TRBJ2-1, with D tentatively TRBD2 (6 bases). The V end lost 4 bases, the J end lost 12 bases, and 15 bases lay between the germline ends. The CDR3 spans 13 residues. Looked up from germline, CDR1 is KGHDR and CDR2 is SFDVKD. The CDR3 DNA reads TGTGCCACCAGTGACCGACTAGTACAAGGGCAGTTCTTC. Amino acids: CATSDRLVQGQFF.

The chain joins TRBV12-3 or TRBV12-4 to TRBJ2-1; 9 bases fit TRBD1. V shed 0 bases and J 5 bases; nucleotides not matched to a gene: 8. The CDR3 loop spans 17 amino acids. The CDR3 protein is CASSLAQGTGPHNEQFF. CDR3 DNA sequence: TGTGCCAGCAGTTTAGCGCAGGGGACAGGGCCACACAATGAGCAGTTCTTC.

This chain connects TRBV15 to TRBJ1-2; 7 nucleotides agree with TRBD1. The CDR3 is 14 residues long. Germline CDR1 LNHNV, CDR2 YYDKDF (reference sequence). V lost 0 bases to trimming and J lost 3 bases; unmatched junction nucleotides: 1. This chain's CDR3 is CATSREGGDYGYTF. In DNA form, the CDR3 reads TGTGCCACCAGCAGAGAAGGGGGCGACTATGGCTACACCTTC. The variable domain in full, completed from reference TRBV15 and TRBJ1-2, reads DAMVIQNPRYQVTQFGKPVTLSCSQTLNHNVMYWYQQKSSQAPKLLFHYYDKDFNNEADTPDNFQSRRPNTSFCFLDIRSPGLGDTAMYLCATSREGGDYGYTFGSGTRLTVV.

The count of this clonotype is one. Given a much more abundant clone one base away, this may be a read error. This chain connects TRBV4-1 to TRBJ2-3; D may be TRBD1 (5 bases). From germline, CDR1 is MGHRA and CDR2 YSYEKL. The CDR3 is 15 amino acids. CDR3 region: CASSQTAVFTDTKYF. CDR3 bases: TGCGCCAGCAGCCAGACAGCAGTTTTTACAGATACGAAGTATTTT.

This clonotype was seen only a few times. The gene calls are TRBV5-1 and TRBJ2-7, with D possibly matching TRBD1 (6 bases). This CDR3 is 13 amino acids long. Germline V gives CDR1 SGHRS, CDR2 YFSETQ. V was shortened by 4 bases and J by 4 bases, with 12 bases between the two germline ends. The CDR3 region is CASSGGGGYEQYF. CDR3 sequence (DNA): TGCGCCAGCAGCGGGGGCGGAGGATACGAGCAGTACTTC.

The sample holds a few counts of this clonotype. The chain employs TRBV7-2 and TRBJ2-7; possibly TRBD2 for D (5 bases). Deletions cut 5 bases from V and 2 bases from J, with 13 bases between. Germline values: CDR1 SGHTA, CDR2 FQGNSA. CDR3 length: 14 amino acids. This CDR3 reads CASSLNPGTYEQYF. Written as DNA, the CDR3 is TGTGCCAGCAGCCTCAACCCGGGGACCTACGAGCAGTACTTC.

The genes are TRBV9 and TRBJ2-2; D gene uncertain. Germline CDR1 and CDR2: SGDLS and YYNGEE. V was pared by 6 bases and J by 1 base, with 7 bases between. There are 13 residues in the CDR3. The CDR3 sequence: CASTTGNTGELFF. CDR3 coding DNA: TGTGCCAGCACAACGGGGAACACCGGGGAGCTGTTTTTT. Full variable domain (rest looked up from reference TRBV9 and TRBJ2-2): DSGVTQTPKHLITATGQRVTLRCSPRSGDLSVYWYQQSLDQGLQFLIQYYNGEERAKGNILERFSAQQFPDLHSELNLSSLELGDSALYFCASTTGNTGELFFGEGSRLTVL.

The CDR3 coding sequence is TGTGCCAGCAGTTACTCCGAGGGAGGGCCCCCCGGGGAGCTGTTTTTT. The encoded protein is CASSYSEGGPPGELFF. The genes are TRBV6-2 or TRBV6-3 and TRBJ2-2, with TRBD2 identical over 7 bases. The CDR3 is made up of 16 amino acids. Trimming took 0 bases from V and 6 from J; bases not matched to a gene: 7. Germline V gene lookup returns CDR1 MNHEY and CDR2 SVGEGT.

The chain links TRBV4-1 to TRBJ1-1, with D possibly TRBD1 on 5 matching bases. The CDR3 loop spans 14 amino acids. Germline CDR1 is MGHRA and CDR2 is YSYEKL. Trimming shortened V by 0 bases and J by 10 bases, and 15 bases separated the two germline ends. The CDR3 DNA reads TGCGCCAGCAGCCAAGATGATGGAGGGGAGGGAGCTTTCTTT. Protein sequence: CASSQDDGGEGAFF.

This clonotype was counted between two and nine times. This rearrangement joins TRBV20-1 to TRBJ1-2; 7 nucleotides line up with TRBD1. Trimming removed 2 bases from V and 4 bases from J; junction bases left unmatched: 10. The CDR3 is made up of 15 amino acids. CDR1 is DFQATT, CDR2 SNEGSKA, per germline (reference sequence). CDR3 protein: CSARRGGGEIYGYTF. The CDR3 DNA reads TGCAGTGCTAGAAGGGGAGGGGGCGAGATCTATGGCTACACCTTC.

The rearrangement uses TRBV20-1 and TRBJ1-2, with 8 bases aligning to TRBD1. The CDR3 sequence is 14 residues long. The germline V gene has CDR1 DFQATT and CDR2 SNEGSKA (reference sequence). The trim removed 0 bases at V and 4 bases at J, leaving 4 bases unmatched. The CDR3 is CSARDPGGSYGYTF. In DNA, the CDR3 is TGCAGTGCTAGAGATCCAGGGGGCAGCTATGGCTACACCTTC.

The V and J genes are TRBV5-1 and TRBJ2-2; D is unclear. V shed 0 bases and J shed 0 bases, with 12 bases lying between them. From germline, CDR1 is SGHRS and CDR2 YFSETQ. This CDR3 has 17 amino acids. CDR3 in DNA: TGCGCCAGCAGCTTGGAGGGCCTACTGCCGAACACCGGGGAGCTGTTTTTT. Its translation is CASSLEGLLPNTGELFF. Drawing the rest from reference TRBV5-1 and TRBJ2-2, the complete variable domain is KAGVTQTPRYLIKTRGQQVTLSCSPISGHRSVSWYQQTPGQGLQFLFEYFSETQRNKGNFPGRFSGRQFSNSRSEMNVSTLELGDSALYLCASSLEGLLPNTGELFFGEGSRLTVL.

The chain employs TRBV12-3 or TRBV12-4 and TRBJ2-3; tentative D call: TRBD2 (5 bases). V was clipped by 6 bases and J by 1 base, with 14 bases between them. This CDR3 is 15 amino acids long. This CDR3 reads CASRSTGSRTDTQYF. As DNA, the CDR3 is TGTGCCAGCAGATCAACGGGATCTCGCACAGATACGCAGTATTTT.

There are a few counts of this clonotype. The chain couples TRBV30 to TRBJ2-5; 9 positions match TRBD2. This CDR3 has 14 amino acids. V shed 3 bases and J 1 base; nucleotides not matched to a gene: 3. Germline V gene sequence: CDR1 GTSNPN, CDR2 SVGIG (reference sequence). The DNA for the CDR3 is TGTGCCTGGAGGAGTAGCGGGGGCCAAGAGACCCAGTACTTC. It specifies CAWRSSGGQETQYF. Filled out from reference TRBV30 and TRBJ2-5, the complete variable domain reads SQTIHQWPATLVQPVGSPLSLECTVEGTSNPNLYWYRQAAGRGLQLLFYSVGIGQISSEVPQNLSASRPQDRQFILSSKKLLLSDSGFYLCAWRSSGGQETQYFGPGTRLLVL.

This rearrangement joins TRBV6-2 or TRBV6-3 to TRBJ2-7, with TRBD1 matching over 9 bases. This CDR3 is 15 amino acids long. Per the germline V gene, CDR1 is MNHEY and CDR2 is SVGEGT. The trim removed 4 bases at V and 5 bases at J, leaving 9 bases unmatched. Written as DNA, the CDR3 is TGTGCCAGCAGTTCTTCCGGGACAGGGTTGAACGAGCAGTACTTC. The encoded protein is CASSSSGTGLNEQYF.

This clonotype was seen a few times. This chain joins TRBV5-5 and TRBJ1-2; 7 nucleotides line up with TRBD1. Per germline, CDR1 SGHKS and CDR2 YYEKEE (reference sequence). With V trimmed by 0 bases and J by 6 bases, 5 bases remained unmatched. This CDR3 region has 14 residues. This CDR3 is CASSLGQGLNGYTF. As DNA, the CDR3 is TGTGCCAGCAGCTTGGGACAGGGTTTAAATGGCTACACCTTC.

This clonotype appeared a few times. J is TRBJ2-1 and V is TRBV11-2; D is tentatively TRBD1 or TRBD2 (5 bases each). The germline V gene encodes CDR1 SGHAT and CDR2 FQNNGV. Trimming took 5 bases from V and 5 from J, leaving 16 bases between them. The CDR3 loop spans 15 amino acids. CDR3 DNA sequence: TGTGCCAGCAGCGTATGGGGGTCTTCTCACAATGAGCAGTTCTTC. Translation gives CASSVWGSSHNEQFF. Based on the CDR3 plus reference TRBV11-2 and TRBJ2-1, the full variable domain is EAGVAQSPRYKIIEKRQSVAFWCNPISGHATLYWYQQILGQGPKLLIQFQNNGVVDDSQLPKDRFSAERLKGVDSTLKIQPAKLEDSAVYLCASSVWGSSHNEQFFGPGTRLTVL.

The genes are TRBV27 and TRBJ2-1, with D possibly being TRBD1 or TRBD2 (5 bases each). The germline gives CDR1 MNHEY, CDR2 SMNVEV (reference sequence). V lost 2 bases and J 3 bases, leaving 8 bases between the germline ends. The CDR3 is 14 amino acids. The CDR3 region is CASSLGGIYNEQFF. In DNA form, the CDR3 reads TGTGCCAGCAGTTTAGGGGGTATCTACAATGAGCAGTTCTTC.